This TCR beta chain was sequenced for a study of T-cell memory formation after mild COVID-19. Study-wide points: Researchers report contracting CD4+ clones mostly in CM and EM, with CD8+ clones in EMRA. Memory cells collected pre-infection included some clones that later responded, suggesting cross-reactive memory joined.

TCR alpha and TCR beta cDNA libraries carrying sample barcodes and UMIs came from 5'RACE with constant-segment primers. TCRdb itself ran the 5' RACE reads through MiXCR, one entry per CDR3 protein. Of roughly 500,000 distinct CDR3 sequences in the sample, just over 20% were seen once. About this clonotype: The target antigen is unknown.

From germline, CDR1 is SSHAT and CDR2 FNYEAQ (reference sequence). The CDR3 has 15 residues. The V end lost 1 base, the J end lost 5 bases, and 14 bases lay between the germline ends. The J gene is TRBJ2-5, the V gene TRBV7-7; D is perhaps TRBD2 (7 bases). The TCR was taken from an adult woman who had mild COVID-19 (a few samples of this study predate the infection). Cell type and time point are not known. What was sequenced was PBMCs or a T cell subset sorted from them (not recorded which). Here the CDR3 DNA reads TGTGCCAGCAGCTTAGTCGCGGGGGCCGCGGAGACCCAGTACTTC. This gives the protein CASSLVAGAAETQYF. The complete variable domain, with remaining parts taken from reference TRBV7-7 and TRBJ2-5, reads GAGVSQSPRYKVTKRGQDVTLRCDPISSHATLYWYQQALGQGPEFLTYFNYEAQPDKSGLPSDRFSAERPEGSISTLTIQRTEQRDSAMYRCASSLVAGAAETQYFGPGTRLLVL.